Presented here are 29 T cell receptor beta chains from one specimen sequenced in a study of T-cell memory formation after mild COVID-19. TCRdb recomputed calls from the 5' RACE reads with MiXCR, one row per CDR3 protein. The data contain some 180,000 distinct CDR3 sequences, approximately 17% of them singletons. The sequencing input was PBMCs or a T cell subset sorted from them (not recorded which). All receptors come from a man younger than 30 who had mild COVID-19 (a few samples of this study predate the infection). Cell type and time point are not known.

The chain combines TRBV18 with TRBJ2-3; the D is unclear. The V end was cut by 3 bases, the J end by 4 bases, with 11 bases between. This CDR3 contains 14 residues. Germline V gene sequence: CDR1 KGHSH, CDR2 LQKENI. Here the CDR3 reads CASSPSWIADTQYF. The DNA for the CDR3 is TGTGCCAGCTCACCGTCTTGGATCGCAGATACGCAGTATTTT.

The chain joins TRBV18 to TRBJ2-5, with D uncertain. The ends were cut back, 0 bases at V and 1 base at J, with 6 bases in the middle. This CDR3 is 14 amino acids long. Germline V gene lookup returns CDR1 KGHSH and CDR2 LQKENI. The CDR3: CASSPPNTQETQYF. The CDR3 DNA reads as TGTGCCAGCTCACCACCTAACACCCAAGAGACCCAGTACTTC.

This clonotype was seen only a few times. The chain uses TRBV6-2 or TRBV6-3 and TRBJ2-7, with 11 bases that match TRBD1. The germline gives CDR1 MNHEY, CDR2 SVGEGT. This CDR3 has 16 residues. With V trimmed by 5 bases and J by 1 base, 7 bases remained unmatched. The CDR3 DNA sequence: TGTGCCAGCAGTCCCGGACAGGGGGCGCGATCCTACGAGCAGTACTTC. Amino acid sequence: CASSPGQGARSYEQYF.

The V gene is TRBV11-2, the J gene TRBJ1-2; no reliable D call. Germline V lookup: CDR1 SGHAT, CDR2 FQNNGV. Trimming cost V 6 bases and J 5 bases, with 10 bases left between them. The CDR3 is 12 residues long. CDR3 protein: CASSPLLYGYTF. The CDR3 DNA reads as TGTGCCAGCAGTCCACTTCTTTATGGCTACACCTTC.

This clonotype came up a few times. The genes are TRBV6-5 and TRBJ2-5, with D perhaps TRBD2 (6 bases). Looked up from germline, CDR1 is MNHEY and CDR2 is SVGAGI. The germline V and J ends were trimmed by 5 bases and 5 bases, with 24 bases remaining between them. CDR3 length: 17 residues. CDR3 coding DNA: TGTGCCAGCAGTCTAGAGGTGTGGGCGGAGGGCGGGGAGACCCAGTACTTC. Its translation: CASSLEVWAEGGETQYF.

The chain links TRBV10-3 to TRBJ2-1; D is ambiguous. Germline CDR1 reads ENHRY; CDR2 reads SYGVKD. The ends were cut back, 3 bases at V and 6 bases at J, with 6 bases in the middle. The CDR3 is 12 amino acids. The CDR3 DNA reads as TGTGCCATCAGTGAAAGCCGCAATGAGCAGTTCTTC. Its protein product is CAISESRNEQFF.

CDR3 protein: CSARENRGSPDTQYF. The CDR3 DNA is TGCAGTGCTAGAGAAAACCGGGGAAGCCCAGATACGCAGTATTTT. The genes are TRBV20-1 and TRBJ2-3; possible D gene TRBD2, 5 bases. Germline V gene lookup returns CDR1 DFQATT and CDR2 SNEGSKA (reference sequence). The CDR3 runs 15 residues. V was shortened by 0 bases and J by 4 bases, with 14 bases between the two germline ends.

CDR3 region: CASSSTSEGNIQYF. As DNA, the CDR3 is TGTGCCAGCAGTTCTACTAGCGAGGGAAACATTCAGTACTTC. The V call is TRBV12-3 or TRBV12-4, the J call TRBJ2-4, with 7 bases lining up with TRBD2. The J segment lost 6 bases and the V segment lost 4 bases, leaving 6 bases of the junction unmatched. This CDR3 spans 14 amino acids.

This clonotype showed up just a few times. The chain couples TRBV4-3 to TRBJ2-7; 9 nucleotides agree with TRBD1. The germline V gene encodes CDR1 LGHNA and CDR2 YSLEER. The CDR3 is 16 residues long. V lost 1 base, J lost 0 bases, and 4 bases stayed unmatched. The DNA of the CDR3 is TGCGCCAGCAGCCAAGCCCCGGGACAGGGCTCCTACGAGCAGTACTTC. Translated: CASSQAPGQGSYEQYF.

This clonotype was observed a single time. V usage is TRBV5-6 and J usage is TRBJ2-5; 9 bases line up with TRBD2. The CDR3 runs 13 residues. V dropped 4 bases and J dropped 7; count of bases not matched to a gene: 5. CDR1 SGHDT and CDR2 YYEEEE come from the germline V gene. The CDR3 sequence: CASSLATSGTQYF. CDR3 DNA: TGTGCCAGCAGCCTTGCGACTAGCGGGACCCAGTACTTC.

This clonotype occurred a few times. V usage is TRBV12-3 or TRBV12-4 and J usage is TRBJ1-4; D is perhaps TRBD1 (5 bases). The V end was cut by 1 base, the J end by 8 bases, with 11 bases between. CDR3 size: 14 residues. The CDR3 region has the DNA TGTGCCAGCAGTTTAGGCTCGGGGGAAGAAAAACTGTTTTTT. This sequence encodes CASSLGSGEEKLFF.

This clonotype was counted only a few times. The chain couples TRBV18 to TRBJ2-3; a weak D match, TRBD2 (7 bases). The CDR3 is 14 amino acids. Germline CDR1 and CDR2: KGHSH and LQKENI. V lost 2 bases and J 4 bases, leaving 10 bases between the germline ends. This chain's CDR3 is CASSPGGGADTQYF. The DNA of the CDR3 is TGTGCCAGCTCACCAGGGGGGGGCGCAGATACGCAGTATTTT.

The J gene is TRBJ1-2, the V gene TRBV4-3, with 7 bases lining up with TRBD1. V lost 4 bases, J lost 0 bases, and 11 bases stayed unmatched. The CDR3 has 17 amino acids. Germline CDR1 and CDR2: LGHNA and YSLEER. The CDR3 here is CASSRDWGQSANYGYTF. The CDR3, as DNA: TGCGCCAGCAGCCGAGATTGGGGACAGTCAGCTAACTATGGCTACACCTTC.

The CDR3 protein is CASSLPGGHIQYF. As DNA, the CDR3 is TGTGCCAGCAGCTTACCGGGGGGCCACATTCAGTACTTC. The chain links TRBV7-2 to TRBJ2-4, with D possibly being TRBD2 (7 bases). Germline V gene data show CDR1 as SGHTA and CDR2 as FQGNSA. Trimming shortened V by 2 bases and J by 8 bases, and 10 bases separated the two germline ends. The CDR3 extends over 13 amino acids. Full variable domain (missing parts from reference TRBV7-2 and TRBJ2-4): GAGVSQSPSNKVTEKGKDVELRCDPISGHTALYWYRQSLGQGLEFLIYFQGNSAPDKSGLPSDRFSAERTGGSVSTLTIQRTQQEDSAVYLCASSLPGGHIQYFGAGTRLSVL.

This clonotype was observed a few times. This chain joins TRBV20-1 and TRBJ1-1, with no clear D. Germline V CDR1 and CDR2: DFQATT, SNEGSKA (reference sequence). The CDR3 covers 11 residues. Trimming took off 3 bases at V and 10 bases at J, with 12 bases between the two ends. The CDR3 nucleotides are TGCAGTGCTAGGCCCGACCAAGCAGCTTTCTTT. Amino acids: CSARPDQAAFF.

This sequence joins TRBV7-7 and TRBJ2-3, with D possibly being TRBD2 (5 bases). This CDR3 comprises 14 residues. V lost 5 bases, J lost 4 bases, and 13 bases lay in between. CDR1 is SSHAT, CDR2 FNYEAQ, per germline (reference sequence). The DNA for the CDR3 is TGTGCCAGCAGCCCCGGGGTTGGGGCAGATACGCAGTATTTT. It is translated as CASSPGVGADTQYF.

Here the CDR3 reads CASSPDVSREAFF. The CDR3 DNA sequence: TGTGCCAGCAGCCCGGACGTCAGCCGTGAAGCTTTCTTT. The chain employs TRBV7-2 and TRBJ1-1; D uncertain. CDR1 and CDR2 from the germline V gene are SGHTA and FQGNSA. V was trimmed by 5 bases and J by 7 bases, leaving 14 bases between them. There are 13 residues in the CDR3.

The chain couples TRBV5-1 to TRBJ2-5; 7 bases fit TRBD2. V trimming: 0 bases; J trimming: 5 bases; junction bases outside the gene matches: 13. Germline V CDR1 and CDR2: SGHRS, YFSETQ. The length of the CDR3 is 17 residues. CDR3 protein: CASSLERSGAGSETQYF. CDR3 coding DNA: TGCGCCAGCAGCTTGGAGCGAAGCGGGGCGGGATCGGAGACCCAGTACTTC.

The chain combines TRBV10-3 with TRBJ2-3; TRBD1 is a possible D gene (5 bases). Germline CDR1 ENHRY, CDR2 SYGVKD. V was shortened by 3 bases and J by 2 bases, with 18 bases between the two germline ends. This CDR3 region has 17 residues. CDR3: CAISDSRTGGYTDTQYF. The CDR3 nucleotides are TGTGCCATCAGTGATTCGCGAACAGGTGGATACACAGATACGCAGTATTTT.

The gene calls are TRBV3-1 and TRBJ2-1; the match to TRBD2 covers 8 bases. The CDR3 spans 15 residues. V trimming: 3 bases; J trimming: 4 bases; junction bases outside the gene matches: 5. The germline V gene encodes CDR1 LGHDT and CDR2 YNNKEL (reference sequence). CDR3 protein: CASSQSGGPYNEQFF. Here the CDR3 DNA reads TGTGCCAGCAGCCAGAGCGGGGGACCGTACAATGAGCAGTTCTTC.

The chain uses TRBV5-8 and TRBJ1-1; D is undetermined. CDR1 and CDR2 from the germline V gene are SGHTS and YDEGEE. The V gene lost 0 bases and the J gene lost 1 base, with 7 bases spanning the gap. The CDR3 totals 14 residues. CDR3 residues: CASSLDRRNTEAFF. The CDR3 bases are TGTGCCAGCAGCTTGGACAGACGGAACACTGAAGCTTTCTTT.

This clonotype has only a few counts. The rearrangement uses TRBV10-2 and TRBJ2-5; D uncertain. Deletions cut 5 bases from V and 5 bases from J, with 15 bases between. The CDR3 covers 14 residues. The germline gives CDR1 WSHSY, CDR2 SAAADI. The CDR3 bases are TGCGCCAGCAGTCCGACCGCTAGAGTGGAGACCCAGTACTTC. Its translation: CASSPTARVETQYF.

This clonotype has only a few counts. The chain employs TRBV24-1 and TRBJ2-1; 9 nucleotides match TRBD1. The CDR3 sequence is 16 residues long. The germline CDR1 and CDR2 sequences are KGHDR and SFDVKD. V lost 2 bases to trimming and J lost 8 bases; unmatched junction nucleotides: 9. The CDR3 is CATSDSGQGRGDEQFF. For the CDR3, the DNA is TGTGCCACCAGTGATTCCGGACAGGGGAGGGGGGATGAGCAGTTCTTC.

This chain joins TRBV6-4 and TRBJ2-7; perhaps TRBD1 as D (6 bases). The CDR3 loop spans 12 amino acids. V was cut by 5 bases and J by 5 bases, with 10 bases left in between. Looked up from germline, CDR1 is MRHNA and CDR2 is SNTAGT. CDR3 nucleotide sequence: TGTGCCAGCAGTACAGGGAGCCACGAGCAGTACTTC. This codes for CASSTGSHEQYF.

The chain recombines TRBV12-3 or TRBV12-4 with TRBJ1-1; TRBD1 matches 7 bases. With V trimmed by 2 bases and J by 1 base, 7 bases remained unmatched. The CDR3 length is 16 residues. DNA of the CDR3: TGTGCCAGCAGTTTATGGGCAGGGGGTAAGAACACTGAAGCTTTCTTT. Its translation: CASSLWAGGKNTEAFF.

The chain joins TRBV6-5 to TRBJ1-4; D is unclear. This CDR3 has 15 residues. Deletions cut 5 bases from V and 8 bases from J, with 18 bases between. Per germline, CDR1 MNHEY and CDR2 SVGAGI. The CDR3 is CASSPAWATGEKLFF. DNA for the CDR3: TGTGCCAGCAGTCCCGCCTGGGCGACGGGGGAAAAACTGTTTTTT.

The chain couples TRBV6-6 to TRBJ2-3; D is unresolved. The CDR3 contains 15 residues. V dropped 2 bases and J dropped 2 bases, with 11 bases sitting between them. The germline gives CDR1 MNHNY, CDR2 SVGAGI (reference sequence). The DNA for the CDR3 is TGTGCCAGCAGTTACGGTCGACTCTACACAGATACGCAGTATTTT. Its protein product is CASSYGRLYTDTQYF.

In its sample, this clonotype was seen a few times. The rearrangement uses TRBV6-2 or TRBV6-3 and TRBJ2-5, with 8 bases fitting TRBD2. From germline, CDR1 is MNHEY and CDR2 SVGEGT. The CDR3 length is 16 residues. V gave up 6 bases and J gave up 5 bases; unmatched junction bases: 14. In nucleotides, the CDR3 is TGTGCCAGCAGCCCCGGGAGGGGACCTAAAGGGGAGACCCAGTACTTC. It translates to CASSPGRGPKGETQYF.

This clonotype turned up a few times. The chain uses TRBV24-1 and TRBJ2-3; no clear D gene. Trimming left V 4 bases short and J 1 base short, with 11 bases between. Germline V gene lookup returns CDR1 KGHDR and CDR2 SFDVKD. The CDR3 loop spans 15 amino acids. CDR3 DNA: TGTGCCACCAGTGACCGACTGAGCGGCACAGATACGCAGTATTTT. It yields the protein CATSDRLSGTDTQYF.